The TCR beta chain under discussion was sequenced for a study of blood T cells in healthy people across ages. Whole-study results and caveats: The unknown donor CMV status may have confounded expanded clonotype changes.

The donors, all healthy, were Caucasians living in Russia, aged roughly 6 to 100. PCR was performed a second time for about 7 to 11 cycles using a sample-barcoded 5' primer and a J-beta primer mix. MiXCR was run by TCRdb on the 5' RACE reads, yielding one entry per CDR3 protein. The sample lists about a million distinct CDR3 sequences, roughly 51% seen once, with roughly 23% in the top ten. Details on this clonotype: Its antigen is not identified.

Trimming removed 3 bases from V and 7 bases from J; junction bases left unmatched: 20. The CDR3 consists of 19 residues. In germline, CDR1 is SGHRS, CDR2 YFSETQ. The clonotype comes from an older woman in good health. V gene TRBV5-1 combines with J gene TRBJ2-1; 9 bases line up with TRBD2. Sequencing was done on a sample of blood. CDR3 sequence reads: CASSSGVGAAGGMKNEQFF. CDR3 DNA sequence: TGCGCCAGCAGCTCAGGGGTTGGTGCAGCGGGAGGTATGAAGAATGAGCAGTTCTTC. Variable domain in full (rest from reference TRBV5-1 and TRBJ2-1): KAGVTQTPRYLIKTRGQQVTLSCSPISGHRSVSWYQQTPGQGLQFLFEYFSETQRNKGNFPGRFSGRQFSNSRSEMNVSTLELGDSALYLCASSSGVGAAGGMKNEQFFGPGTRLTVL.